This is a list of T cell receptor beta chains from one sample in a study of PD-L1 blockade in urothelial cancer. Assay: immunoSEQ multiplex PCR; the TCRdb copy retains only in-frame clones and omits some. This table holds just under 40,000 clones, just over 90% found once. Sequences were derived from PBMCs, sampled around atezolizumab (anti-PD-L1) treatment. The receptors here all came from a woman aged 55-69 years with urothelial cancer. The CDR3 runs from the conserved cysteine through the conserved F or W. The order of the fields is V gene, J gene, clone size, D gene, CDR3 DNA, CDR3 protein. The D gene is left open where the match is weak. The listing skips clone size in some rows; elsewhere it reads once, few, many or a size class.

V: TRBV2; J: TRBJ1-5; size: -; D: -; DNA: TGTGCCAGCAGTGTTCAGGGTGACCATCAGCCCCAGCATTTT; CDR3: CASSVQGDHQPQHF
V: TRBV27; J: TRBJ2-3; size: once; D: TRBD2; DNA: TGTGCCAGCAGTTTAACCCCTGGCGGGAGGGCAGATACGCAGTATTTT; CDR3: CASSLTPGGRADTQYF
V: TRBV6-1; J: TRBJ1-1; size: -; D: -; DNA: TGTGCCAGCAGCATCAACATGAACACTGAAGCTTTCTTT; CDR3: CASSINMNTEAFF
V: TRBV9; J: TRBJ2-1; size: -; D: TRBD1; DNA: TGTGCCAGCAGCGACAGGGGGCATGAGGGTGAGCAGTTCTTC; CDR3: CASSDRGHEGEQFF
V: TRBV7-3; J: TRBJ2-1; size: -; D: -; DNA: TGTGCCAGCAGCCCTGGGGGCGGGTACAACAATGAGCAGTTCTTC; CDR3: CASSPGGGYNNEQFF
V: TRBV5-1; J: TRBJ2-5; size: -; D: -; DNA: TGCGCCAGCAATCTAGGGGGCCAAGAGACCCAGTACTTC; CDR3: CASNLGGQETQYF
V: TRBV19; J: TRBJ2-1; size: -; D: TRBD2; DNA: TGTGCCAGTAGTGTCCTAGCGGGAGAAGGCAATGAGCAGTTCTTC; CDR3: CASSVLAGEGNEQFF
V: TRBV15; J: TRBJ1-5; size: few; D: -; DNA: TGTGCCACCATGCAGAGCAATCAGCCCCAGCATTTT; CDR3: CATMQSNQPQHF
V: TRBV25-1; J: TRBJ1-4; size: -; D: TRBD1; DNA: TGTGCCAGCAGACAACCGGGACAGCTTAATGAAAAACTGTTTTTT; CDR3: CASRQPGQLNEKLFF
V: TRBV9; J: TRBJ1-2; size: -; D: -; DNA: TGTGCCAGCAGCGTAGCAGAGGGCGTGTATGGCTACACCTTC; CDR3: CASSVAEGVYGYTF
V: TRBV27; J: TRBJ2-3; size: -; D: -; DNA: TGTGCCAGCAGTCTCTGGACAGTCAGAGATACGCAGTATTTT; CDR3: CASSLWTVRDTQYF
V: TRBV5-1; J: TRBJ2-7; size: -; D: TRBD2; DNA: TGCGCCAGCAGCCCCAGCGGGAGGGTTTTCTACGAGCAGTACTTC; CDR3: CASSPSGRVFYEQYF
V: TRBV15; J: TRBJ1-2; size: few; D: -; DNA: TGTGCCACCAGCAGAGATCCAGGTCCCTATGGCTACACCTTC; CDR3: CATSRDPGPYGYTF
V: TRBV5-4; J: TRBJ2-5; size: -; D: TRBD2; DNA: TGTGCCAGCAGCTTGGCGACTAGCGGACAAGAGACCCAGTACTTC; CDR3: CASSLATSGQETQYF
V: TRBV2; J: TRBJ1-1; size: -; D: -; DNA: TGTGCCAGCAGTGAGAATGGGGGCGGCACTGAAGCTTTCTTT; CDR3: CASSENGGGTEAFF
V: TRBV28; J: TRBJ2-1; size: -; D: TRBD2; DNA: TGTGCCAGCAGTTTCGGGACTAGCAGCAATGAGCAGTTCTTC; CDR3: CASSFGTSSNEQFF
V: TRBV28; J: TRBJ2-1; size: -; D: -; DNA: TGTGCCAGCAGTTTATCTGGCGGGAACCACAATGAGCAGTTCTTC; CDR3: CASSLSGGNHNEQFF
V: TRBV9; J: TRBJ2-1; size: few; D: TRBD2; DNA: TGTGCCAGCAGCTACGGACTAGCGGGAGCCAATGAGCAGTTCTTC; CDR3: CASSYGLAGANEQFF
V: TRBV9; J: TRBJ1-2; size: -; D: TRBD1; DNA: TGTGCCAGCAGCGTAGATCCGGGACAGGGGTTTGGCTACACCTTC; CDR3: CASSVDPGQGFGYTF
V: TRBV5-1; J: TRBJ2-7; size: once; D: -; DNA: TGCGCCAGCAGCTTGTATGCAGGGATAAAAAACGAGCAGTACTTC; CDR3: CASSLYAGIKNEQYF
V: TRBV5-6; J: TRBJ1-2; size: -; D: TRBD1; DNA: TGTGCCAGCAGCTTAGGGGACAGTGGTTATGGCTACACCTTC; CDR3: CASSLGDSGYGYTF
V: TRBV11-2; J: TRBJ2-7; size: -; D: TRBD2; DNA: TGTGCCAGCAGCCCCACTAGCGGCTCCTACGAGCAGTACTTC; CDR3: CASSPTSGSYEQYF